Shown below are 26 T cell receptor beta chains from a single sample sequenced in a study of shared clonotypes between healthy human individuals. The naive CD8 population came from CD45RO-negative cells selected for CCR7, without terminally differentiated effector memory CD45RA+ cells. Here immunoSEQ multiplex PCR was the method, and the copy in TCRdb shows in-frame clones only, minus some. The repertoire holds some 2 million clones, with roughly 95% as singletons. Material for sequencing was naive CD8+ T cells sorted from blood. The receptor set was obtained from a man between 18 and 35 years old in good health.

As to this clone: This CDR3 is also generated by other DNA sequences in the sample. V is TRBV7-8 and J is TRBJ2-7; D is possibly TRBD1 (6 bases). The V gene's germline CDR1 is SGHVS and CDR2 FQNEAQ. This CDR3 contains 13 residues. The V end was cut by 3 bases, the J end by 3 bases, with 9 bases between. CDR3 in DNA: TGTGCCAGCAGCTTCCGGGACAACTACGAGCAGTACTTC. Its protein is CASSFRDNYEQYF.

Of note for this clone: This CDR3 is also generated by other DNA sequences in the sample. V usage is TRBV9 and J usage is TRBJ2-1, with D possibly being TRBD1 (5 bases). Germline V gene lookup returns CDR1 SGDLS and CDR2 YYNGEE. V lost 0 bases and J 8 bases, leaving 9 bases between the germline ends. The CDR3 covers 13 residues. CDR3 in DNA: TGTGCCAGCAGCGTAGGGGGCGTCGATGAGCAGTTCTTC. This codes for CASSVGGVDEQFF.

The chain recombines TRBV2 with TRBJ2-1; 8 nucleotides align to TRBD2. The length of the CDR3 is 18 residues. Germline V gives CDR1 SNHLY, CDR2 FYNNEI. After removal of 0 bases from V and 4 bases from J, the junction contained 11 bases not matched to a gene. The CDR3 coding sequence is TGTGCCAGCAGTGAAGCGCTCCTACTAGCGGCCCTTTACAATGAGCAGTTCTTC. Translation: CASSEALLLAALYNEQFF.

The chain links TRBV9 to TRBJ2-1, with TRBD1 matching over 12 bases. Trimming at V came to 2 bases and at J to 10 bases, leaving 7 bases not matched to a gene. The germline CDR1 and CDR2 sequences are SGDLS and YYNGEE. This CDR3 has 15 residues. In DNA, the CDR3 is TGTGCCAGCAGCGTTTCCGGGACAGGGGGCGTGGAGCAGTTCTTC. This sequence encodes CASSVSGTGGVEQFF.

V and J are TRBV30 and TRBJ2-1; 12 positions match TRBD2. The CDR3 contains 16 residues. V dropped 0 bases and J dropped 7; count of bases not matched to a gene: 7. Germline V lookup: CDR1 GTSNPN, CDR2 SVGIG (reference sequence). This CDR3 is CAWSVSPGLAGNEQFF. The CDR3 bases are TGTGCCTGGAGTGTTTCGCCCGGACTAGCGGGAAATGAGCAGTTCTTC.

The J gene is TRBJ2-7, the V gene TRBV11-2, with a weak D call TRBD1 (6 bases). This CDR3 region has 15 residues. Per germline, CDR1 SGHAT and CDR2 FQNNGV. The germline V and J ends were trimmed by 5 bases and 0 bases, with 14 bases remaining between them. This CDR3 is CASSPDRMSSYEQYF. Written as DNA, the CDR3 is TGTGCCAGCAGCCCCGACAGGATGAGCTCCTACGAGCAGTACTTC.

Points on this clone: Other DNA sequences in the same sample also yield this CDR3. The chain employs TRBV5-4 and TRBJ2-1; 7 nucleotides line up with TRBD2. The CDR3 is made up of 15 amino acids. With 2 bases clipped from V and 0 bases from J, the junction kept 2 bases outside the gene matches. Per the germline V gene, CDR1 is SGHNT and CDR2 is YYREEE (reference sequence). The CDR3: CASSLAGSSYNEQFF. DNA of the CDR3: TGTGCCAGCAGCTTAGCGGGAAGCTCCTACAATGAGCAGTTCTTC.

CDR3: CASSSGTTSEQYF. DNA of the CDR3: TGCGCCAGCAGCTCCGGGACAACCTCCGAGCAGTACTTC. The chain combines TRBV5-1 with TRBJ2-7; maybe TRBD1 (6 bases). The CDR3 covers 13 residues. The germline V gene encodes CDR1 SGHRS and CDR2 YFSETQ. Trimming stripped 3 bases from V and 6 bases from J, with 13 bases between.

The gene calls are TRBV6-4 and TRBJ1-2, with 7 bases that match TRBD1. The V gene end was trimmed by 0 bases and the J gene end by 4 bases; junction bases not matched to a gene: 14. The length of the CDR3 is 18 residues. The germline CDR1 and CDR2 sequences are MRHNA and SNTAGT. The CDR3, as DNA: TGTGCCAGCAGTGACTCAGGACAGGCTCTCAGGGGGTTCTATGGCTACACCTTC. Translating gives CASSDSGQALRGFYGYTF.

The chain carries TRBV4-1 and TRBJ2-7; D is possibly TRBD1 or TRBD2 (5 bases each). CDR1 and CDR2 from the germline V gene are MGHRA and YSYEKL. The CDR3 is 18 residues long. Between the trimmed V and J ends, which lost 3 bases and 0 bases, there was a span of 21 bases. The CDR3 spells CASSHEEGRAILSYEQYF. In DNA form, the CDR3 reads TGCGCCAGCAGCCATGAAGAGGGCAGGGCCATACTCTCCTACGAGCAGTACTTC.

Notes on this clone: Other DNA sequences in the sample encode the same CDR3. The chain combines TRBV2 with TRBJ1-2, with D possibly matching TRBD1 (5 bases). V was cut by 1 base and J by 5 bases, with 8 bases left in between. Germline loops: CDR1 SNHLY, CDR2 FYNNEI. There are 13 residues in the CDR3. CDR3 protein: CASSEGGGYGYTF. The CDR3 bases are TGTGCCAGCAGTGAAGGGGGGGGATATGGCTACACCTTC. The entire variable domain, with the rest obtained from reference TRBV2 and TRBJ1-2, is as follows: EPEVTQTPSHQVTQMGQEVILRCVPISNHLYFYWYRQILGQKVEFLVSFYNNEISEKSEIFDDQFSVERPDGSNFTLKIRSTKLEDSAMYFCASSEGGGYGYTFGSGTRLTVV.

V is TRBV7-6 and J is TRBJ2-7; a possible D gene is TRBD1 (5 bases). The V end was cut by 2 bases, the J end by 5 bases, with 16 bases between. CDR1 is SGHVS and CDR2 is FNYEAQ in the germline V gene. The CDR3 is 15 residues long. The CDR3 region is CASSLKTGQPHEQYF. CDR3 in DNA: TGTGCCAGCAGCTTAAAAACCGGACAACCCCACGAGCAGTACTTC. Full variable domain (missing parts from reference TRBV7-6 and TRBJ2-7): GAGVSQSPRYKVTKRGQDVALRCDPISGHVSLYWYRQALGQGPEFLTYFNYEAQQDKSGLPNDRFSAERPEGSISTLTIQRTEQRDSAMYRCASSLKTGQPHEQYFGPGTRLTVT.

For this clone: This CDR3 is also generated by other DNA sequences in the sample. The chain is built from TRBV5-6 and TRBJ2-7, with 8 bases that match TRBD1. V lost 4 bases, J lost 2 bases, and 5 bases stayed unmatched. CDR3 length: 14 amino acids. CDR1 is SGHDT and CDR2 is YYEEEE in the germline V gene. CDR3 protein: CASSPGTGAYEQYF. CDR3 DNA sequence: TGTGCCAGCAGCCCTGGGACAGGTGCCTACGAGCAGTACTTC.

The J gene is TRBJ1-1, the V gene TRBV4-1; no clear D. This CDR3 has 12 residues. V lost 6 bases to trimming and J lost 6 bases, with 11 bases between them. The germline CDR1 and CDR2 sequences are MGHRA and YSYEKL. The chain's CDR3 is CASSGMGSEAFF. Written as DNA, the CDR3 is TGCGCCAGCAGTGGGATGGGCTCTGAAGCTTTCTTT.

V is TRBV6-5 and J is TRBJ1-2, with D hard to call. The V and J ends lost 0 bases and 8 bases respectively, with 13 bases between them. The CDR3 extends over 14 amino acids. Per the germline V gene, CDR1 is MNHEY and CDR2 is SVGAGI. The CDR3 region has the DNA TGTGCCAGCAGTTACTCACCGGGCGCGGAGGGCTACACCTTC. Protein sequence: CASSYSPGAEGYTF.

As DNA, the CDR3 is TGTGCCACCAGCAAGACCAGGGGGCTCTTTAATTCACCCCTCCACTTT. This gives the protein CATSKTRGLFNSPLHF. The rearrangement links TRBV15 to TRBJ1-6; 8 bases agree with TRBD1. Germline-derived CDR1 and CDR2 are LNHNV and YYDKDF (reference sequence). CDR3 size: 16 residues. With V trimmed by 4 bases and J by 6 bases, 8 bases remained unmatched.

The V call is TRBV4-1, the J call TRBJ1-1; the D is unclear. The CDR3 extends over 15 amino acids. Germline lookup yields CDR1 MGHRA and CDR2 YSYEKL. V lost 6 bases and J 2 bases, leaving 16 bases between the germline ends. The CDR3 spells CASRRTGGVNTEAFF. CDR3 coding DNA: TGCGCCAGCAGACGAACGGGTGGGGTTAACACTGAAGCTTTCTTT.

The V call is TRBV4-3, the J call TRBJ2-5; D gene unclear. The V end was cut by 4 bases, the J end by 2 bases, with 14 bases between. The CDR3 extends over 15 amino acids. Germline CDR1 and CDR2: LGHNA and YSLEER. CDR3 coding DNA: TGCGCCAGCAGCCCAAGATTAGCCCAACAAGAGACCCAGTACTTC. Translation: CASSPRLAQQETQYF.

CDR3 bases: TGCGCCAGCAGCCAATCCGTTCCCCACGGAGGGACCTACAATGAGCAGTTCTTC. This codes for CASSQSVPHGGTYNEQFF. The genes are TRBV4-1 and TRBJ2-1; D possibly corresponds to TRBD2 (6 bases). CDR1 is MGHRA, CDR2 YSYEKL, per germline. With 2 bases removed from V and 2 bases from J, the gap between germline ends came to 19 bases. The CDR3 has 18 amino acids.

V gene TRBV14 combines with J gene TRBJ1-1; no clear D. The CDR3 extends over 12 amino acids. CDR1 is SGHDN and CDR2 is FVKESK in the germline V gene. V was shortened by 4 bases and J by 10 bases, with 13 bases between the two germline ends. CDR3: CASSPLGVGAFF. The CDR3 bases are TGTGCCAGCAGCCCCCTCGGGGTTGGAGCTTTCTTT.

V usage is TRBV7-9 and J usage is TRBJ1-5; D remains unclear. The germline V gene has CDR1 SEHNR and CDR2 FQNEAQ (reference sequence). V lost 4 bases, J lost 7 bases, and 17 bases lay in between. This CDR3 spans 15 amino acids. The CDR3 protein is CASSSPREAGQPQHF. CDR3 DNA sequence: TGTGCCAGCAGCTCACCACGGGAGGCTGGACAGCCCCAGCATTTT.

This clone has only one observation. The rearrangement joins TRBV5-1 to TRBJ2-7, with D possibly matching TRBD2 (5 bases). Trimming stripped 5 bases from V and 4 bases from J, with 13 bases between. The CDR3 sequence is 13 residues long. Germline CDR1 reads SGHRS; CDR2 reads YFSETQ. The CDR3 DNA reads as TGCGCCAGCAGTCTAGCAATCCTTTACGAGCAGTACTTC. Translated, it gives CASSLAILYEQYF.

The chain links TRBV28 to TRBJ2-7; D is ambiguous. The germline V gene has CDR1 MDHEN and CDR2 SYDVKM. V was clipped by 5 bases and J by 0 bases, with 17 bases between them. This CDR3 has 16 residues. The CDR3 nucleotides read TGTGCCAGCAGTGACCCCTCTGGGCCAAGCTCCTACGAGCAGTACTTC. It is translated as CASSDPSGPSSYEQYF.

A remark on this clone: Other DNA sequences of this sample code for an identical CDR3. The rearrangement joins TRBV6-1 to TRBJ1-1; D perhaps matches TRBD1 (5 bases). V lost 3 bases and J 5 bases, leaving 10 bases between the germline ends. CDR3 length: 13 residues. Germline CDR1 and CDR2: MNHNS and SASEGT. The CDR3 DNA sequence: TGTGCCAGCAGTGATGGGGGAGGAACTGAAGCTTTCTTT. It codes for CASSDGGGTEAFF.

This clone was seen only once. The genes are TRBV6-5 and TRBJ2-1, with 16 bases that match TRBD2. Germline lookup yields CDR1 MNHEY and CDR2 SVGAGI. The length of the CDR3 is 16 residues. Germline trimming cut 4 bases from V and 9 bases from J; bases unmatched to any gene: 6. The DNA for the CDR3 is TGTGCCAGCAGTTCGGGACTAGCGGGAGGGCCAATTGAGCAGTTCTTC. Translation: CASSSGLAGGPIEQFF.

This chain links TRBV28 with TRBJ2-5; 7 bases are a match to TRBD1. Germline CDR1 is MDHEN and CDR2 is SYDVKM. V lost 5 bases and J lost 3; bases outside the gene matches: 6. This CDR3 comprises 14 residues. The CDR3 is CASSVLGGKETQYF. CDR3 bases: TGTGCCAGCAGTGTTTTAGGGGGCAAAGAGACCCAGTACTTC. Looking up the rest from reference TRBV28 and TRBJ2-5 gives the full variable domain: DVKVTQSSRYLVKRTGEKVFLECVQDMDHENMFWYRQDPGLGLRLIYFSYDVKMKEKGDIPEGYSVSREKKERFSLILESASTNQTSMYLCASSVLGGKETQYFGPGTRLLVL.